These T cell receptor beta chains were read from a single sample in a study of regulatory T cells in long-lasting Graves disease. TCRdb recomputed calls from the multiplex PCR reads with MiXCR, one row per CDR3 protein. The data contain roughly 400,000 distinct CDR3 sequences, roughly a fifth of them singletons. This specimen was peripheral blood mononuclear cells (PBMCs), taken when the disease was refractory, from a patient treated with antithyroid drugs. The source is a female donor with Graves disease. CDR3s include the opening cysteine and the closing phenylalanine or tryptophan. D genes are given only for firm matches. Where a row states a size, it is once, few, many or the class of an expanded clone; other rows omit it.

v_gene	d_gene	j_gene	abundance	CDR3nt	CDR3aa
TRBV20-1	TRBD1	TRBJ1-5	few	TGCAGTGCTAGATTACAGGGGGCGGGGGGTCAGCCCCAGCATTTT	CSARLQGAGGQPQHF
TRBV28	TRBD1	TRBJ2-7	many	TGTGCCAGCAGTTTCCAGGGACAGGGTATCATCTACGAGCAGTACTTC	CASSFQGQGIIYEQYF
TRBV29-1	NA	TRBJ2-1	NA	TGCAGCTCGGCGGGACTCTTCAGCTCCTACAATGAGCAGTTCTTC	CSSAGLFSSYNEQFF
TRBV28	TRBD1	TRBJ1-5	many	TGTGCCAGCAAGGATGGCAGGGGGCTGTTTGAGCCCCAGCATTTT	CASKDGRGLFEPQHF
TRBV28	TRBD2	TRBJ2-7	many	TGTGCCAGCAGCTTAGCGGGAAACTCCTACGAGCAGTACTTC	CASSLAGNSYEQYF
TRBV2	TRBD1	TRBJ2-7	many	TGTGCCAGCAGTCCGGGACAGGGGTTCCACGAGCAGTACTTC	CASSPGQGFHEQYF
TRBV28	NA	TRBJ1-2	many	TGTGCCAGCAGTTTACCTAGACAGCGAAGGTATGGCTACACCTTC	CASSLPRQRRYGYTF
TRBV2	TRBD2	TRBJ2-7	many	TGTGCCAGCAGTAGACTAGCGGGAGGGTACGAGCAGTACTTC	CASSRLAGGYEQYF
TRBV28	TRBD1	TRBJ1-5	many	TGTGCCAGCAGCCTGAGGGGGCAGGGGTATCAGCCCCAGCATTTT	CASSLRGQGYQPQHF
TRBV27	NA	TRBJ1-1	many	TGTGCCAGCAGGGACGAGAACACTGAAGCTTTCTTT	CASRDENTEAFF
TRBV3-1	TRBD1	TRBJ1-6	few	TGTGCCAGCAGCCAAATAACAGGGGCGGATTCACCCCTCCACTTT	CASSQITGADSPLHF
TRBV20-1	NA	TRBJ1-2	many	TGCAGTGCTAGCGGTGGGAAGTATGGCTACACCTTC	CSASGGKYGYTF
TRBV20-1	TRBD1	TRBJ1-5	NA	TGCAGTGTGGACAGGGGTCGATATCAGCCCCAGCATTTT	CSVDRGRYQPQHF
TRBV6-1	NA	TRBJ2-7	few	TGTGCCAGCAGTGTCACAGGGCATGCCGAGCAGTACTTC	CASSVTGHAEQYF
TRBV6-1	TRBD2	TRBJ2-1	NA	TGTGCCAGCCTTCCTAGCGGGAGTATGGGGAGTGAGCAGTTCTTC	CASLPSGSMGSEQFF
TRBV6-1	TRBD1	TRBJ2-7	few	TGTGCCAGCAGAAGACCTGACAGGGCGACTTACGAGCAGTACTTC	CASRRPDRATYEQYF
TRBV19	NA	TRBJ1-5	few	TGTGCCAGCAGCTCATCGGACAGAGGAAATCAGCCCCAGCATTTT	CASSSSDRGNQPQHF
TRBV11-2	NA	TRBJ2-7	many	TGTGCCAGCGGGTGGACGGACGAGCAGTACTTC	CASGWTDEQYF
TRBV3-1	TRBD1	TRBJ1-4	few	TGTGCCAGCAGCATCCGGGACAGGGGAACTAATGAAAGACTGTTTTTT	CASSIRDRGTNERLFF
TRBV27	NA	TRBJ2-1	few	TGTGCCAGCAGTTTACAGGGGGGACGTAGGAATGAGCAGTTCTTC	CASSLQGGRRNEQFF
TRBV27	NA	TRBJ2-7	many	TGTGCCAGCAGTCCCCCGGAAGGTGGCGACGAGCAGTACTTC	CASSPPEGGDEQYF
TRBV2	NA	TRBJ1-6	many	TGTGCCAGCAATAATCAAAATTCACCCCTCCACTTT	CASNNQNSPLHF
TRBV20-1	NA	TRBJ2-5	many	TGCAGTGCTACGACGGACTCAAAGGAGACCCAGTACTTC	CSATTDSKETQYF
TRBV4-1	NA	TRBJ1-5	few	TGCGCCAGCAGCCAAACCATCGATCAGCCCCAGCATTTT	CASSQTIDQPQHF